The source of this T cell receptor (beta chain) is a study of cytomegalovirus exposure and HLA in healthy donors. PCR employed 60 Vbeta and 13 Jbeta primers. Sequencing used immunoSEQ multiplex PCR; TCRdb keeps in-frame clones, though not all of them. The data contain approximately 150,000 clones, over 70% of them singletons. Germline V CDR1 and CDR2: SGHKS, YYEKEE (reference sequence). V was clipped by 5 bases and J by 3 bases; unmatched bases: 4. The CDR3 spans 13 residues. This clone has just a few counts. The chain combines TRBV5-5 with TRBJ1-2, with TRBD1 identical over 7 bases. This TCR came from a man aged 45-65 years in good health and CMV-seropositive. Sequencing used PBMCs. CDR3 loop: CASRLGTDYGYTF. CDR3 nucleotides: TGTGCCAGCAGGCTTGGGACAGACTATGGCTACACCTTC.